Sequencing of this T cell receptor beta chain was carried out in a study of early T cells in non-severe SARS-CoV-2 infection. The CDR3 is 16 residues long. The germline V gene encodes CDR1 MNHEY and CDR2 SMNVEV (reference sequence). Losses at the gene ends were 9 bases for V and 5 bases for J; bases not matched to a gene: 10. This clonotype was seen a few times. TCRdb fed the 5' RACE reads into MiXCR, producing one record per CDR3 protein. The sample contains more than 55,000 distinct CDR3 sequences, roughly an eighth of which appear only once. The material sequenced was whole blood. The rearrangement joins TRBV27 to TRBJ2-2; 12 nucleotides align to TRBD2. The source is an adult who was a healthcare worker with PCR-confirmed SARS-CoV-2 infection or an uninfected control (not recorded which). As DNA, the CDR3 is TGTGCCAGTTCCCCCGTACTAGCGGGGGGTACCGGGGAGCTGTTTTTT. This translates into CASSPVLAGGTGELFF.